This TCR beta chain was obtained from a study of cytomegalovirus exposure and HLA in healthy donors. Overall study: Unique TCRs from HLA-typed donors, roughly 87 million of them, were held in an early data release.

Trimming left V 7 bases short and J 8 bases short, with 14 bases between. Germline CDR1 and CDR2: LNHDA and SQIVND (reference sequence). This CDR3 has 12 amino acids. With 60 Vbeta and 13 Jbeta primers, the PCR was carried out. Produced via immunoSEQ multiplex PCR; TCRdb's table is partial and in-frame only. This table holds approximately 190,000 clones, roughly four fifths found once. Study outcomes and limitations: In vitro experiments confirmed that a few CMV-associated chains were specific for CMV antigens. With DRB1 most and HLA-C fewest, TCR association rates differed between HLA loci in a later analysis. The majority of CMV-associated TCR beta chains were reported as apparently HLA-restricted in a later analysis.

About this clone itself: Its antigen is currently unknown.

The specimen was PBMCs. This receptor was identified in a woman aged 18-29 years in good health and CMV-seropositive. This chain joins TRBV19 and TRBJ1-2; possibly TRBD1 for D (6 bases). CDR3 amino acids: CASISGVGGYTF. CDR3 coding DNA: TGTGCCAGTATTTCAGGGGTCGGCGGCTACACCTTC.